This T cell receptor beta chain is from a study of beta chain features in type 1 diabetes. Whole-study context: Sorted cells, about 98,000,000 in number, were examined across all samples.

The single heparinised draw taken from each donor contained around 100 mL of blood on average. Sorting gave populations that all exceeded 95% purity. Of the isolated RNA, all was reverse transcribed, and so the sequenced material was expressed TCRB transcripts. Sequenced by immunoSEQ multiplex PCR; TCRdb stores in-frame clones only, minus some. The sample contains 300,000 to 450,000 clones, around a fifth of which appear only once. Germline CDR1 and CDR2: SEHNR and FQNEAQ (reference sequence). With V trimmed by 4 bases and J by 5 bases, 6 bases remained unmatched. CDR3 length: 14 amino acids. The sequencing sample was made of naive CD4+ T cells from blood. The receptor was derived from a young woman in good health. The chain has TRBV7-9 and TRBJ1-2, with TRBD1 matching 8 bases. The CDR3 nucleotides read TGTGCCAGCAGCTCAAGACAGGGGAGTTATGGCTACACCTTC. As protein: CASSSRQGSYGYTF. The whole variable domain, filled in from reference TRBV7-9 and TRBJ1-2, reads DTGVSQNPRHKITKRGQNVTFRCDPISEHNRLYWYRQTLGQGPEFLTYFQNEAQLEKSRLLSDRFSAERPKGSFSTLEIQRTEQGDSAMYLCASSSRQGSYGYTFGSGTRLTVV.